This T cell receptor (beta chain) was sequenced for a study of blood T cell repertoires in COVID-19. The overall study: There were acute and convalescent COVID-19 samples, and they came from the United States, Italy and Spain. Sample material is recorded as cDNA or gDNA derived from T cells, B-cell-depleted T cells, or PBMCs.

In the authors' workflow: Amplification from reference gene primers served as the basis for estimated nucleated cell counts. Assay used: immunoSEQ multiplex PCR; TCRdb lists only in-frame clones, some missing. V and J calls and clone size are copied from that table; D and trimming were computed from the DNA. Of about 250,000 clones listed, 89% are singletons. J was trimmed by 4 bases and V by 5 bases; bases with no gene match: 6. The CDR3 totals 15 residues. Germline CDR1 SGHVS, CDR2 FQNEAQ. Sequencing was done on a sample of peripheral blood. J is TRBJ2-2 and V is TRBV7-8, with 8 bases identical to TRBD1. The TCR originated in a woman aged 40-49 years who had recovered from COVID-19. The CDR3 sequence is CASSLPQGGTGELFF. The CDR3 DNA is TGTGCCAGCAGCCTACCACAGGGGGGCACCGGGGAGCTGTTTTTT.